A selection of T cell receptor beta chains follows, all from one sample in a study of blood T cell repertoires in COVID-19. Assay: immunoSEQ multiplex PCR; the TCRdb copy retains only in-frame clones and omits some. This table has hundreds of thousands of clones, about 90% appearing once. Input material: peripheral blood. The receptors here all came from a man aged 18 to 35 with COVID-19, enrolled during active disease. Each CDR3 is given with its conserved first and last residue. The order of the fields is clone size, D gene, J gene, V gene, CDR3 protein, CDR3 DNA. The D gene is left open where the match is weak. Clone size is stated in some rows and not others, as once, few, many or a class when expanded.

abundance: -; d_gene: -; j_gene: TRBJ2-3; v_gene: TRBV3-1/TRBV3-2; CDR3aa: CASRALNTDTQYF; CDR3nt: TGTGCCAGCAGGGCTCTCAACACAGATACGCAGTATTTT
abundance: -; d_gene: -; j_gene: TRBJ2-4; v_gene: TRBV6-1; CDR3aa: CASSEVMGLNIQYF; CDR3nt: TGTGCCAGCAGTGAAGTCATGGGGCTGAACATTCAGTACTTC
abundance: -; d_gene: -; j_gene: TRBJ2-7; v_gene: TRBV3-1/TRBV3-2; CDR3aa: CASSQDLRQNYEQYF; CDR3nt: TGTGCCAGCAGCCAAGACCTAAGACAGAACTACGAGCAGTACTTC
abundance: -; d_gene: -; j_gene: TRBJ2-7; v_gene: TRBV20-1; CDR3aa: CSASTVGLHSSYEQYF; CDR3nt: TGCAGTGCTAGTACTGTCGGTCTCCATAGCTCCTACGAGCAGTACTTC
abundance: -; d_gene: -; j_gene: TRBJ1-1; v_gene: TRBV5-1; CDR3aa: CASSPVAAGPDTEAFF; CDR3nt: TGCGCCAGCAGCCCGGTGGCGGCAGGGCCGGACACTGAAGCTTTCTTT
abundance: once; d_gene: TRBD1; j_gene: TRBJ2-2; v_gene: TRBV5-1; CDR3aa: CASSTAGQGNTGELFF; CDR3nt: TGCGCCAGCAGCACGGCGGGACAGGGGAACACCGGGGAGCTGTTTTTT
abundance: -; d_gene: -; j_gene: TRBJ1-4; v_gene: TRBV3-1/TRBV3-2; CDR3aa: CASSRAHPGGKLFF; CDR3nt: TGTGCCAGCAGCCGAGCCCATCCCGGAGGGAAACTGTTTTTT
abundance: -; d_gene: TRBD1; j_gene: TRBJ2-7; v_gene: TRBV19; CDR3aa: CASTSQGANHEQYF; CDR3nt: TGTGCCAGTACCTCACAGGGGGCGAACCACGAGCAGTACTTC
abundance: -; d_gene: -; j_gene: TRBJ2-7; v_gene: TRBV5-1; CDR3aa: CASSADYEQYF; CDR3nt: TGCGCCAGCAGCGCAGACTACGAGCAGTACTTC
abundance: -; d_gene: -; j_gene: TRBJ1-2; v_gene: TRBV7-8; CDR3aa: CASSFGRGTQGGYTF; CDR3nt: TGTGCCAGCAGCTTTGGGCGAGGGACACAGGGCGGCTACACCTTC
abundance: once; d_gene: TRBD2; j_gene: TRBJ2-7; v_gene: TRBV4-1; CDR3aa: CASSQPGTSGRREQYF; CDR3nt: TGCGCCAGCAGCCAACCCGGGACTAGCGGGAGACGCGAGCAGTACTTC
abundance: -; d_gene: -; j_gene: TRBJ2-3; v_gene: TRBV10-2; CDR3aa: CASSVGLGTDTQYF; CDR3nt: TGCGCCAGCAGTGTGGGCCTCGGCACAGATACGCAGTATTTT
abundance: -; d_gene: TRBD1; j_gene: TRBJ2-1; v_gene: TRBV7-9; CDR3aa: CASRLGGTGRHRDEQFF; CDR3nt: TGTGCCAGCAGGTTAGGTGGGACAGGGCGGCACCGCGATGAGCAGTTCTTC
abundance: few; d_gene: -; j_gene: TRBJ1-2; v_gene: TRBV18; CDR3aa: CASSPAQGPGGYTF; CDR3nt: TGTGCCAGCTCACCAGCGCAGGGTCCCGGGGGCTACACCTTC
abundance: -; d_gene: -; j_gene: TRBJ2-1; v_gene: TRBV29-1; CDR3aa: CSVVVSGSYNEQFF; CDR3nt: TGCAGCGTTGTGGTGTCGGGGTCCTACAATGAGCAGTTCTTC
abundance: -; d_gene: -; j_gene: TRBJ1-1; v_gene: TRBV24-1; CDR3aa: CATREIEAFF; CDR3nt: TGTGCCACCAGGGAGATTGAAGCTTTCTTT
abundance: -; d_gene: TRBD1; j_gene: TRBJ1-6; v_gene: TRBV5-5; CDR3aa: CASSSRDRLNSPLHF; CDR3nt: TGTGCCAGCAGCTCCCGGGACAGACTGAATTCACCCCTCCACTTT
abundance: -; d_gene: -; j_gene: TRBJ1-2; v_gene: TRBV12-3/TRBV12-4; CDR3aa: CASSPPEGGYTF; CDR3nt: TGTGCCAGCAGTCCCCCTGAGGGTGGCTACACCTTC
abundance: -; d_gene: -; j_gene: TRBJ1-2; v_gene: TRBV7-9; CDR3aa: CASSYDRNGYGYTF; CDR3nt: TGTGCCAGCAGTTACGACAGGAACGGTTATGGCTACACCTTC
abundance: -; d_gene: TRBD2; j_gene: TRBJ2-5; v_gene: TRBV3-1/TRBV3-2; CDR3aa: CASSQDTLGLAGQETQYF; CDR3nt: TGTGCCAGCAGCCAAGATACATTGGGACTAGCGGGCCAAGAGACCCAGTACTTC
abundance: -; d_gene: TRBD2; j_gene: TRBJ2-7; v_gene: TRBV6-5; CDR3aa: CASSYEAGNEQYF; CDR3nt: TGTGCCAGCAGTTACGAAGCGGGAAACGAGCAGTACTTC
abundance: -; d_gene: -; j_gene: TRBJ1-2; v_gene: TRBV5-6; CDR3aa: CASSRGNYGYTF; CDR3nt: TGTGCCAGCAGCAGGGGAAACTATGGCTACACCTTC
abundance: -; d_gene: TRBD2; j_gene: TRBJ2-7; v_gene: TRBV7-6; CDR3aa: CASSLNGLAGDEQYF; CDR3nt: TGTGCCAGCAGCTTAAATGGTCTAGCGGGCGACGAGCAGTACTTC
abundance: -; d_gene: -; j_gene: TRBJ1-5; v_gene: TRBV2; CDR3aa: CASSQGLAQPQHF; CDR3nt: TGTGCCAGCAGTCAGGGGTTGGCGCAGCCCCAGCATTTT
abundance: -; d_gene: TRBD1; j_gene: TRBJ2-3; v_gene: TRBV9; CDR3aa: CASSVDRPSTDTQYF; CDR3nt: TGTGCCAGCAGCGTGGACAGGCCTAGCACAGATACGCAGTATTTT
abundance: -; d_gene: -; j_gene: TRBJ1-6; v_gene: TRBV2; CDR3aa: CASSVVVRNSPLHF; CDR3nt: TGTGCCAGCAGTGTAGTCGTGAGAAATTCACCCCTCCACTTT
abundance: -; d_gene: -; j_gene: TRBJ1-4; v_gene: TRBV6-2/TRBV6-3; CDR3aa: CASSYWTSNEKLFF; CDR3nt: TGTGCCAGCAGTTACTGGACAAGTAATGAAAAACTGTTTTTT
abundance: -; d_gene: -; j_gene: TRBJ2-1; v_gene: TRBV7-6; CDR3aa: CASSLGLVSEQFF; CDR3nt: TGTGCCAGCAGCTTAGGACTAGTCAGTGAGCAGTTCTTC
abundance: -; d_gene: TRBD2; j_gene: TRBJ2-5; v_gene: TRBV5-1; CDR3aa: CASSFGAGGPREETQYF; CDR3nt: TGCGCCAGCAGCTTCGGAGCGGGAGGGCCGAGAGAGGAGACCCAGTACTTC
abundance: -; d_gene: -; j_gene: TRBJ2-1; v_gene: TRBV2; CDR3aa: CASGGAPDAGNEQFF; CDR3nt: TGTGCCAGCGGCGGGGCACCTGATGCTGGCAATGAGCAGTTCTTC
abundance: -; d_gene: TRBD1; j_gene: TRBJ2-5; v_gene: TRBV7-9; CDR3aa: CASSLEGAKTQYF; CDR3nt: TGTGCCAGCAGCTTAGAGGGGGCGAAGACCCAGTACTTC
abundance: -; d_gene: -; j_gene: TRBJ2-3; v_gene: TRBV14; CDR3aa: CASSQGGRAYTTDTQYF; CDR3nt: TGTGCCAGCAGCCAAGGGGGCCGGGCCTATACCACAGATACGCAGTATTTT
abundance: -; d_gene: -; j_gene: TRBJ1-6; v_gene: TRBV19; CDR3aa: CASSIRTRPSNSPLHF; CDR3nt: TGTGCCAGTAGTATCCGGACACGGCCCTCTAATTCACCCCTCCACTTT
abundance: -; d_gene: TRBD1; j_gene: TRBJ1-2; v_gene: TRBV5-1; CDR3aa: CASSNGQGDGYTF; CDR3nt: TGCGCCAGCAGCAACGGACAGGGAGATGGCTACACCTTC
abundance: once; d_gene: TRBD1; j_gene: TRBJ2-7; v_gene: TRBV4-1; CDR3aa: CASSLGGQGAGEQYF; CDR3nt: TGCGCCAGCAGCCTTGGGGGACAGGGGGCTGGCGAGCAGTACTTC
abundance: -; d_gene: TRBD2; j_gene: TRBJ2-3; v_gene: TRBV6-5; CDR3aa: CASSWREGSADTQYF; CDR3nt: TGTGCCAGCAGTTGGCGGGAGGGCAGCGCAGATACGCAGTATTTT
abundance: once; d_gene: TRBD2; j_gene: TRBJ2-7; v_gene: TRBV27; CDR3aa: CASSPGTSAYEQYF; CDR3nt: TGTGCCAGCAGTCCCGGGACTAGTGCTTACGAGCAGTACTTC
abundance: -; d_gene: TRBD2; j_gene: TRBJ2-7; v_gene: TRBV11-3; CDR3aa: CASSPLISQRELNEQYF; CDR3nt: TGTGCCAGCAGCCCTTTAATTAGTCAGCGGGAGTTAAACGAGCAGTACTTC
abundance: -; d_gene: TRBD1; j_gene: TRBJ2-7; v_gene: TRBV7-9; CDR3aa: CASSVRGPSYEQYF; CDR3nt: TGTGCCAGCAGCGTGAGGGGGCCTTCCTACGAGCAGTACTTC
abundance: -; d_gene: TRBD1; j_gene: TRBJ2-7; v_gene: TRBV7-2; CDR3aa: CASSRRGQGDYEQYF; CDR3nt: TGTGCCAGCAGCCGCCGGGGACAGGGGGATTACGAGCAGTACTTC
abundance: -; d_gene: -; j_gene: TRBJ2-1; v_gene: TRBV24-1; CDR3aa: CATSDSQGRDEQFF; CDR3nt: TGTGCCACCAGTGATTCCCAGGGTCGGGATGAGCAGTTCTTC
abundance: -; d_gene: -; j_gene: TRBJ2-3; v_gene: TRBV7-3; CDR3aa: CASSPSPGTDTQYF; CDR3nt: TGTGCCAGCAGCCCCTCTCCAGGGACAGATACGCAGTATTTT
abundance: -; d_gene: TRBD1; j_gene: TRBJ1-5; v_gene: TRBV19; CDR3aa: CASLSQGRSNQPQHF; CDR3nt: TGTGCCAGTCTCTCACAGGGGAGGTCAAATCAGCCCCAGCATTTT
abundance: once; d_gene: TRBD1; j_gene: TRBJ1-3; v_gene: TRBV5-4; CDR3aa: CASSYDREGNTIYF; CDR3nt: TGTGCCAGCAGCTACGACAGGGAGGGAAACACCATATATTTT
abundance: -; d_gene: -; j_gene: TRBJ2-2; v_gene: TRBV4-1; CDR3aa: CASSQEVRGKGELFF; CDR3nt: TGCGCCAGCAGCCAAGAAGTCAGGGGTAAAGGGGAGCTGTTTTTT
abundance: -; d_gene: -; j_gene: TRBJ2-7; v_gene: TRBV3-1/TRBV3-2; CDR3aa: CASSLGPLEQYF; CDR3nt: TGTGCCAGCAGCCTTGGCCCTCTCGAGCAGTACTTC
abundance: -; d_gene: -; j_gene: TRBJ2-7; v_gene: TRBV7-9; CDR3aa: CASSLGLIYEQYF; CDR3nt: TGTGCCAGCAGCTTGGGACTTATCTACGAGCAGTACTTC